This passage covers 13 T cell receptor beta chains from one sample sequenced in a study of cytomegalovirus exposure and HLA in healthy donors. 13 Jbeta primers and 60 Vbeta primers were used for the PCR. The data were produced by immunoSEQ multiplex PCR, yet TCRdb's version contains in-frame clones alone and is incomplete. The top ten clones hold roughly 2.2% of a sample with under 90,000 clones, more than 60% of them seen once. The sample was PBMCs. These receptors came from a man in his forties or fifties in good health and CMV-seronegative.

The V and J genes are TRBV14 and TRBJ2-7, with D possibly matching TRBD2 (5 bases). V was cut by 10 bases and J by 7 bases, with 17 bases left in between. This CDR3 has 12 amino acids. Germline CDR1 reads SGHDN; CDR2 reads FVKESK. The CDR3, as DNA: TGTGCCACCCAACGAGGGTTGCTAGAGCAGTACTTC. Translation: CATQRGLLEQYF.

The V call is TRBV7-9, the J call TRBJ1-1; TRBD1 aligns across 7 bases. Germline trimming cut 5 bases from V and 3 bases from J; bases unmatched to any gene: 6. Germline values: CDR1 SEHNR, CDR2 FQNEAQ (reference sequence). This CDR3 has 14 amino acids. In DNA form, the CDR3 reads TGTGCCAGCAGCGCCCACAGGGGAGACACTGAAGCTTTCTTT. Translation gives CASSAHRGDTEAFF.

The genes are TRBV5-6 and TRBJ1-4; D might be TRBD1 (5 bases). V lost 3 bases, J lost 8 bases, and 11 bases lay in between. Germline loops: CDR1 SGHDT, CDR2 YYEEEE. The CDR3 spans 13 residues. CDR3 DNA: TGTGCCAGCAGCTCCTGGACAAACGAAAAACTGTTTTTT. Its translation is CASSSWTNEKLFF.

This clone has only a few counts. J is TRBJ1-2 and V is TRBV6-6; TRBD1 agrees at 11 bases. CDR1 MNHNY and CDR2 SVGAGI come from the germline V gene (reference sequence). This CDR3 has 14 amino acids. Trimming at V came to 2 bases and at J to 6 bases, leaving 2 bases not matched to a gene. CDR3 loop: CASSYRGQGDGYTF. The CDR3 coding sequence is TGTGCCAGCAGTTACAGGGGACAGGGGGATGGCTACACCTTC.

The J gene is TRBJ2-3, the V gene TRBV4-1, with no clear D. Germline loops: CDR1 MGHRA, CDR2 YSYEKL. The length of the CDR3 is 13 residues. V was cut by 1 base and J by 6 bases, with 8 bases left in between. Here the CDR3 DNA reads TGCGCCAGCAGCCAAGGGTTCGGGGATACGCAGTATTTT. This codes for CASSQGFGDTQYF.

The genes are TRBV6-1 and TRBJ2-3; the D gene is possibly TRBD1 (6 bases). Germline assignment: CDR1 MNHNS and CDR2 SASEGT. The CDR3 has 13 amino acids. Trimming removed 4 bases at V and 2 bases at J, with 7 bases between. Here the CDR3 reads CASSGGPTDTQYF. CDR3 coding DNA: TGTGCCAGCAGTGGGGGGCCCACAGATACGCAGTATTTT.

The V and J genes are TRBV5-1 and TRBJ1-1; D ambiguous. This CDR3 is 14 amino acids long. The V gene lost 4 bases and the J gene lost 5 bases, with 15 bases spanning the gap. Germline V gene sequence: CDR1 SGHRS, CDR2 YFSETQ. Written as DNA, the CDR3 is TGCGCCAGCAGCCCCATCGGGGAACGGACTGAAGCTTTCTTT. Translating gives CASSPIGERTEAFF.

This chain joins TRBV5-6 and TRBJ2-5; D uncertain. Trimming took 4 bases from V and 4 from J, leaving 11 bases between them. The germline V gene has CDR1 SGHDT and CDR2 YYEEEE. The CDR3 length is 13 residues. The CDR3 sequence is CASSPGSGETQYF. CDR3 nucleotides: TGTGCCAGCAGCCCTGGTTCGGGAGAGACCCAGTACTTC.

The J gene is TRBJ2-3, the V gene TRBV6-6; 7 nucleotides line up with TRBD2. CDR1 and CDR2 (germline): MNHNY, SVGAGI (reference sequence). V was pared by 2 bases and J by 7 bases, with 6 bases of the junction left unmatched. This CDR3 has 14 residues. The CDR3, as DNA: TGTGCCAGCAGTTACGACGGGGGGAGGAATACGCAGTATTTT. It encodes CASSYDGGRNTQYF.

The V and J genes are TRBV7-8 and TRBJ2-5; TRBD2 agrees at 11 bases. CDR1 and CDR2 (germline): SGHVS, FQNEAQ. The CDR3 runs 16 residues. J lost 2 bases, V lost 5 bases, and 7 bases had no gene match. Here the CDR3 reads CASSDTGTSGQETQYF. The CDR3, as DNA: TGTGCCAGCAGCGATACCGGGACTAGCGGACAAGAGACCCAGTACTTC. The full variable domain, rest sourced from reference TRBV7-8 and TRBJ2-5, is GAGVSQSPRYKVAKRGQDVALRCDPISGHVSLFWYQQALGQGPEFLTYFQNEAQLDKSGLPSDRFFAERPEGSVSTLKIQRTQQEDSAVYLCASSDTGTSGQETQYFGPGTRLLVL.

This clone was detected only a few times. This chain uses TRBV19 with TRBJ2-1; D is possibly TRBD2 (6 bases). The germline gives CDR1 LNHDA, CDR2 SQIVND (reference sequence). CDR3 length: 14 amino acids. V lost 3 bases and J 5 bases, leaving 11 bases between the germline ends. CDR3 region: CASSIKAGNNEQFF. The CDR3, as DNA: TGTGCCAGTAGTATCAAAGCGGGTAACAATGAGCAGTTCTTC.

J is TRBJ2-5 and V is TRBV18; 8 bases map to TRBD2. Germline V lookup: CDR1 KGHSH, CDR2 LQKENI. V was pared by 3 bases and J by 4 bases, with 4 bases of the junction left unmatched. This CDR3 contains 14 residues. The CDR3 nucleotides are TGTGCCAGCTCACCTGCGGGAGGACTAGAGACCCAGTACTTC. Residues: CASSPAGGLETQYF.

The genes are TRBV25-1 and TRBJ1-1; 7 bases line up with TRBD1. This CDR3 is built from 14 residues. Germline V lookup: CDR1 MGHDK, CDR2 SYGVNS. V was pared by 6 bases and J by 4 bases, with 8 bases of the junction left unmatched. The CDR3 DNA follows: TGTGCCAGCAGAGAAGCAGGGGGTAGCACTGAAGCTTTCTTT. Amino acid sequence: CASREAGGSTEAFF. Variable domain in full (rest from reference TRBV25-1 and TRBJ1-1): EADIYQTPRYLVIGTGKKITLECSQTMGHDKMYWYQQDPGMELHLIHYSYGVNSTEKGDLSSESTVSRIRTEHFPLTLESARPSHTSQYLCASREAGGSTEAFFGQGTRLTVV.